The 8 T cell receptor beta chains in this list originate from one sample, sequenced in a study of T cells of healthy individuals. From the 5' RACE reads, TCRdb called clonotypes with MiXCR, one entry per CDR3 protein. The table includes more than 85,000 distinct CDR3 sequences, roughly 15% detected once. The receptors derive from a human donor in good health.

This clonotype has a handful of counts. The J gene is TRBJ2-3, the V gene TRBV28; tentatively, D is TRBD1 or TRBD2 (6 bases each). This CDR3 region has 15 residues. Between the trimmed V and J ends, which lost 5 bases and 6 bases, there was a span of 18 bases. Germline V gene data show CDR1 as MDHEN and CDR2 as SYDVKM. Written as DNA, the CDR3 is TGTGCCAGCAGTGGGTGGGGGGCGGCTAGTGATACGCAGTATTTT. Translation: CASSGWGAASDTQYF.

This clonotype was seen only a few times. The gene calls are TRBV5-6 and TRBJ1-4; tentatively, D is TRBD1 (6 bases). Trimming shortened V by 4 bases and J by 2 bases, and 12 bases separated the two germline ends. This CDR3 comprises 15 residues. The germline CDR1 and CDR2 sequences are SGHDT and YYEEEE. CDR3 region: CASSPRGATNEKLFF. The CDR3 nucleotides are TGTGCCAGCAGCCCCCGGGGGGCCACTAATGAAAAACTGTTTTTT.

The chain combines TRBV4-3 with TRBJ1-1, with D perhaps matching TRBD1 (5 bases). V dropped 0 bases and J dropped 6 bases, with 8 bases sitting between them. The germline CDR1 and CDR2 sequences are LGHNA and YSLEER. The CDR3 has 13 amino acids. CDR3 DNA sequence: TGCGCCAGCAGCCAAGAAAGAGGGGCTGAAGCTTTCTTT. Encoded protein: CASSQERGAEAFF.

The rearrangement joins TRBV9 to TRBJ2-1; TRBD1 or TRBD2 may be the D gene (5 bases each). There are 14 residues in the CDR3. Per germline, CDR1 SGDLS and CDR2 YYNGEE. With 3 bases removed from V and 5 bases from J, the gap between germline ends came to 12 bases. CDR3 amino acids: CASSEWGRNNEQFF. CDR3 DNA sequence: TGTGCCAGCAGCGAGTGGGGACGAAACAATGAGCAGTTCTTC.

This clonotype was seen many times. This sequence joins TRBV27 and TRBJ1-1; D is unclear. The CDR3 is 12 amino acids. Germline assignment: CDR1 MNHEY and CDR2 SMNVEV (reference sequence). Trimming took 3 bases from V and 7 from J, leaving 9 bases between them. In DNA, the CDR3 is TGTGCCAGCAGTTTTGGCGGTGGTGAAGCTTTCTTT. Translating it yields CASSFGGGEAFF.

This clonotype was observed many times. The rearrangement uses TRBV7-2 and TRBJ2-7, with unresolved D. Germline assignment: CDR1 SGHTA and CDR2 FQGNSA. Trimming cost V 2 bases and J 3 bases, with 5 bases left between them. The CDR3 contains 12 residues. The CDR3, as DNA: TGTGCCAGCAGCTTAAACGACTACGAGCAGTACTTC. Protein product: CASSLNDYEQYF.

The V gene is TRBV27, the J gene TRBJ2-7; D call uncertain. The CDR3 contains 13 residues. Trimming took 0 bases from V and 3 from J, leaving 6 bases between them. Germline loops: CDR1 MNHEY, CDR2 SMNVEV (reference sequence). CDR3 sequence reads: CASSLSADYEQYF. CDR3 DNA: TGTGCCAGCAGTTTATCTGCAGACTACGAGCAGTACTTC.

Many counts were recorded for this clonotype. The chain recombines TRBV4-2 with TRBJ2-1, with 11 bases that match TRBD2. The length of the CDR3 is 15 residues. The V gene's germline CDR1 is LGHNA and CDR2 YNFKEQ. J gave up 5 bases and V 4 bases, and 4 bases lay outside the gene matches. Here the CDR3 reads CASSPTTSGDNEQFF. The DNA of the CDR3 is TGTGCCAGCAGCCCCACGACTAGCGGGGACAATGAGCAGTTCTTC.